This T cell receptor beta chain stems from a study of blood T cells in healthy people across ages. The second PCR ran roughly 6 to 11 cycles with a sample-barcoded 5' primer and J-beta primers. Each cDNA molecule, via a template-switch adaptor with 12 random nucleotides, was tagged. From the 5' RACE reads, TCRdb called clonotypes with MiXCR, one entry per CDR3 protein. There are fewer than 2,000,000 distinct CDR3 sequences in the sample; 30% to 35% occur only once, and 11% lies in the top ten. Study observations and caveats: Measured against age, TCR beta diversity per million T cells decreased in a roughly linear manner. Lack of knowledge of donor CMV status possibly confounded expanded clonotype changes. Researchers judged that diversity estimates from one million T cells fell short of true values.

A few counts support this clonotype. Its target is not known. The TCR was taken from a woman under 40 in good health. Sequencing input: blood.

The CDR3 region has the DNA TGTGCCACCAGTGATTCCGGGACAGGTACCACTGAAGCTTTCTTT. Residues: CATSDSGTGTTEAFF. The rearrangement uses TRBV24-1 and TRBJ1-1; 8 bases are shared with TRBD1. The germline gives CDR1 KGHDR, CDR2 SFDVKD. This CDR3 contains 15 residues. Unmatched junction bases numbered 5, after V lost 2 bases and J lost 4 bases.